The 4 T cell receptor beta chains reported below all come from one sample, sequenced in a study of blood T cell repertoires in COVID-19. Produced via immunoSEQ multiplex PCR; TCRdb's table is partial and in-frame only. The sample lists fewer than 300,000 clones; 88% were seen once. The sequenced sample consisted of peripheral blood. The source of these receptors is a woman aged 40-49 years who had recovered from COVID-19.

This chain connects TRBV20-1 to TRBJ2-1, with 9 bases identical to TRBD1. Germline-derived CDR1 and CDR2 are DFQATT and SNEGSKA (reference sequence). V shed 3 bases, J shed 5 bases, and the junction held 5 bases outside the gene matches. The length of the CDR3 is 14 residues. The CDR3 loop is CSASDRGANNEQFF. Written as DNA, the CDR3 is TGCAGTGCTAGTGACAGGGGGGCCAACAATGAGCAGTTCTTC.

The CDR3 nucleotides are TGCGCCAGCAGCTTGGAGGCGAGGACCGGGGAGCTGTTTTTT. Encoded protein: CASSLEARTGELFF. V is TRBV5-1 and J is TRBJ2-2; D is undetermined. V lost 0 bases, J lost 5 bases, and 8 bases lay in between. This CDR3 has 14 residues. Germline V gives CDR1 SGHRS, CDR2 YFSETQ.

The genes are TRBV30 and TRBJ2-5; D might be TRBD2 (6 bases). V was cut by 3 bases and J by 5 bases, with 16 bases left in between. The CDR3 extends over 14 amino acids. Germline V CDR1 and CDR2: GTSNPN, SVGIG (reference sequence). CDR3 protein: CAWRQLGGGETQYF. In DNA form, the CDR3 reads TGTGCCTGGAGACAACTCGGGGGTGGGGAGACCCAGTACTTC.

The chain recombines TRBV30 with TRBJ2-3; the match to TRBD2 covers 9 bases. The CDR3 contains 15 residues. With V trimmed by 2 bases and J by 6 bases, 9 bases remained unmatched. Germline values: CDR1 GTSNPN, CDR2 SVGIG (reference sequence). The CDR3 loop is CAWSRVSGSSDTQYF. The CDR3 DNA reads as TGTGCCTGGAGTCGCGTTAGCGGGAGTAGTGATACGCAGTATTTT.